These T cell receptor beta chains were read from a single sample in a study of regulatory T cells in long-lasting Graves disease. From the multiplex PCR reads, TCRdb called clonotypes with MiXCR, one entry per CDR3 protein. The profile shows approximately 400,000 distinct CDR3 sequences, roughly 15% of them singletons. The same specimen was also included in a second study, on T cells in Graves' hyperthyroidism and ophthalmopathy.

Specimen: peripheral blood mononuclear cells (PBMCs), collected at new diagnosis, from a patient treated with antithyroid drugs. The receptor set was obtained from a woman in her thirties or forties with Graves disease. Both conserved end residues are part of each CDR3.

v_gene,CDR3aa
TRBV4-2,CASSQGAGLAGYNEQFF
TRBV15,CATSRDSTTSILPLYGYTF
TRBV9,CASSVEWGGGDYGYTF
TRBV27,CASSLAPTNEQFF
TRBV12-3/TRBV12-4,CASSTWDSNYGYTF
TRBV7-7,CASSRDLFYEQYF
TRBV6-1,CASIGQGSGELFF
TRBV28,CASSVLAGPRQQYF
TRBV6-1,CASRSTLRTSFSYEQYF
TRBV20-1,CSASSGTSGSFDEQFF
TRBV10-3,CAIGTENTGELFF
TRBV9,CASSATGFDYEQYF
TRBV2,CASSEQPLEQYF
TRBV12-3/TRBV12-4,CASRRQGMNTEAFF
TRBV7-2,CASSLAPGQLYEQYF
TRBV12-3/TRBV12-4,CASSLIPSPDNEQFF
TRBV7-2,CASSLEGGADTQYF
TRBV12-3/TRBV12-4,CASSPGTGYSGTEAFF
TRBV7-2,CASSLVSVNTGELFF
TRBV28,CASSFGTATTYYNEQFF
TRBV30,CAWSVINEQFF
TRBV18,CASSPPISTGDTQYF
TRBV5-1,CASSLGERYNEQFF
TRBV11-2,CASSSRTLNYEQYF
TRBV5-5,CASGRGNSGTDTQYF
TRBV28,CASSGSYNEQFF
TRBV12-3/TRBV12-4,CASRSRDTYTDTQYF
TRBV28,CASSLIGGRVEQFF
TRBV19,CASSPPGRGNNEQFF
TRBV6-1,CASSNGQAYEQYF
TRBV27,CASSSRGLAGNTGELFF
TRBV5-1,CASSLEGRMQYF
TRBV10-3,CAISSSRNTGELFF
TRBV6-1,CATKFPQGWGTGELFF
TRBV7-3,CASSASGNQFF
TRBV6-1,CASSEKGQENYEQYF
TRBV20-1,CSARDQARPDYEQYF
TRBV20-1,CSAGSGVGETQYF
TRBV29-1,CSVTGTRDSYNEQFF
TRBV6-1,CASSNPSGGDTGELLF
TRBV6-2/TRBV6-3,CASTNGFSNQPQHF